This TCR beta chain was recorded in a study of radiation and T cells in renal cell carcinoma. Study observations and caveats: From baseline, blood top tumor clonotypes peaked at 2 weeks post-radiation.

This clone was seen a handful of times. Its matching antigen is unknown. As for time point: blood 2 weeks post-SBRT. Treatment specified: 15 Gy SBRT to primary tumor, nephrectomy 4 weeks later. The tumor was a clear cell renal cell carcinoma. Produced via immunoSEQ multiplex PCR; TCRdb's table is partial and in-frame only. The repertoire holds 100,000 to 150,000 clones, about 81% seen once, with approximately 6.3% in the top ten. The germline CDR1 and CDR2 sequences are GTSNPN and SVGIG (reference sequence). This CDR3 contains 11 residues. V was trimmed by 8 bases and J by 3 bases, leaving 10 bases between them.

Source: blood, taken from a patient whose treatment included radiotherapy and nephrectomy. The TCR sequence derives from a man in his forties or fifties with renal cell carcinoma. V and J are TRBV30 and TRBJ1-1; no clear D. CDR3 in DNA: TGTGCCCGGATGGACGACACTGAAGCTTTCTTT. Translating gives CARMDDTEAFF.